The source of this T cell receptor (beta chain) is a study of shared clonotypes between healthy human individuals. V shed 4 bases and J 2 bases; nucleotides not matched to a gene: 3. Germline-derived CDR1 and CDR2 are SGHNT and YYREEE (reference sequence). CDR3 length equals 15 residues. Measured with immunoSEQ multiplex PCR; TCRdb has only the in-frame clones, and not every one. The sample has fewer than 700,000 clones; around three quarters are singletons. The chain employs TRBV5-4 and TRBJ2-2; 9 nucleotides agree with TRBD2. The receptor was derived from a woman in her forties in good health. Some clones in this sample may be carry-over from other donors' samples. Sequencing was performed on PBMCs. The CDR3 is CASSPSGTNTGELFF. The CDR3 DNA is TGTGCCAGCAGCCCTAGCGGGACTAACACCGGGGAGCTGTTTTTT. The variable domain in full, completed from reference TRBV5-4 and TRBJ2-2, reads ETGVTQSPTHLIKTRGQQVTLRCSSQSGHNTVSWYQQALGQGPQFIFQYYREEENGRGNFPPRFSGLQFPNYSSELNVNALELDDSALYLCASSPSGTNTGELFFGEGSRLTVL.